This T cell receptor (beta chain) originates from a study of shared clonotypes between healthy human individuals. Study findings and constraints: The study found lower generation probabilities in non-shared clonotypes than in those shared by all four donors.

Regarding this clone: Antigen unknown. The same CDR3 also results from other DNA sequences found in this sample.

TCRdb keeps only in-frame clones here, not all; method: immunoSEQ multiplex PCR. The table shows around 2,000,000 clones, with roughly 94% occurring only once. Germline V lookup: CDR1 SGHRS, CDR2 YFSETQ. CDR3 length: 15 residues. With 0 bases clipped from V and 3 bases from J, the junction kept 3 bases outside the gene matches. This clonotype was sampled from a man between 18 and 29 years old in good health. The rearrangement links TRBV5-1 to TRBJ1-1; 9 positions match TRBD1. Sequencing was done on a sample of naive CD4+ T cells sorted from blood. Regarding subset: CD45RA+ positively selected. Written as DNA, the CDR3 is TGCGCCAGCAGCTTGGCAGGACAGGGGCACACTGAAGCTTTCTTT. The encoded protein is CASSLAGQGHTEAFF.